This T cell receptor (beta chain) appears in the sequencing data of a study of T cell responses to AZD1222 COVID-19 vaccine. Generated by immunoSEQ multiplex PCR, the TCRdb table keeps only in-frame clones and is missing some. The table includes approximately 200,000 clones, roughly 93% detected once. The CDR3 length is 17 residues. V lost 6 bases to trimming and J lost 8 bases; unmatched junction nucleotides: 15. CDR1 and CDR2 from the germline V gene are SNHLY and FYNNEI. The starting material was peripheral blood, obtained on day 0 of AZD1222 vaccination. The chain has TRBV2 and TRBJ2-1, with 11 bases that match TRBD2. The source of this sequence is an adult in good health. As DNA, the CDR3 is TGTGCCAGCAGAGCCACTAGCGGGAGTTCTCTAAGGGATGAGCAGTTCTTC. Its translation is CASRATSGSSLRDEQFF.